This TCR beta chain came from a study of OX40 agonist ivuxolimab in advanced cancers. Notes on the study in general: On average, CD8+ T cells showed a greater number of expanded clones than CD4+.

With regard to this clone: What it binds is unknown.

The CDR3 loop spans 14 amino acids. V dropped 5 bases and J dropped 6 bases, with 13 bases sitting between them. Germline lookup yields CDR1 MNHEY and CDR2 SVGAGI. Clones were read by immunoSEQ multiplex PCR, and TCRdb kept only the in-frame ones, dropping some. The sample lists about 55,000 clones, about 84% occurring once. This TCR was recovered from an adult with an advanced solid tumor such as melanoma, head and neck, liver or kidney cancer. The chain combines TRBV6-5 with TRBJ1-4, with D perhaps TRBD1 (6 bases). Specimen: CD4+ or CD8+ T cells sorted from blood, collected in a trial of the OX40 agonist ivuxolimab. Here the CDR3 DNA reads TGTGCCAGCAGTGTCGTGGGGGGCTATGAAAAACTGTTTTTT. Translating it yields CASSVVGGYEKLFF.